The clone carrying this TCR beta chain was picked up a small number of times. Antigen: not known. Primers included in the PCR were 60 Vbeta and 13 Jbeta primers. Repertoires were generated with immunoSEQ multiplex PCR, while TCRdb's copy carries only in-frame clones and drops some. The sample records fewer than 75,000 clones, 75% being singletons. The sample originates from a study of cytomegalovirus exposure and HLA in healthy donors. This CDR3 contains 16 residues. V lost 3 bases to trimming and J lost 6 bases; unmatched junction nucleotides: 12. The germline V gene encodes CDR1 SGHRS and CDR2 YFSETQ. General study points: In an earlier analysis, in fewer than 700 donors, most V segments appeared productive either ~90% or ~30% of the time. Usually a TCR sequence was rare, but some public TCRs were found in many donors. The study listed approximately 160 cytomegalovirus-associated TCR beta chains.

Sequencing input: PBMCs. This chain links TRBV5-1 with TRBJ1-3, with 7 bases aligning to TRBD1. This clonotype originated in a man aged 65-85 years in good health and CMV-seronegative. The CDR3 DNA follows: TGCGCCAGCAGCTCCTCGGGAGACAGGGTAGCAAACACCATATATTTT. Its protein is CASSSSGDRVANTIYF.